This T cell receptor (beta chain) was captured in a study of CXCR3-negative and CXCR3-positive naive CD8 T cells. On this clonotype: No antigen is known for it.

Germline V gives CDR1 MGHRA, CDR2 YSYEKL. The CDR3 contains 15 residues. Study observations and caveats: TRB CDR3s of CXCR3-positive naive cells were more hydrophobic than those of CXCR3-negative naive cells. Naive CXCR3-negative cells resembled naive CXCR3-positive cells in TRBV-TRBJ usage; memory cells differed. Memory CD8+ cells showed much lower diversity, while both naive subsets were comparably high. TCR interaction strength was inferred from TRB CDR3 physicochemistry, as CD5 matched across naive subsets.

The TRB libraries of cDNA were built by UMI-labeled 5' RACE. With the 5' RACE reads reprocessed, TCRdb shows one record per CDR3 protein and no DNA. Its clone listing holds some 150,000 distinct CDR3 sequences. The receptor comes from a human donor in good health. Some clones in this sample may be carry-over from other donors' samples. The J gene is TRBJ2-1, the V gene TRBV4-1; the D call from TCRdb, TRBD1, cannot be confirmed without DNA. What was sequenced was naive CXCR3+ CD8+ T cells from blood. Noted subset: CD45RO-CCR7+CD27+CD95- naive CD8+ T cells expressing CXCR3 (TNR3+). The CDR3 loop reads CASSQPGQTYNEQFF.